This TCR beta chain appears in the sequencing data of a study of T cells in Graves' hyperthyroidism and ophthalmopathy. The CDR3 contains 18 residues. Germline V gene sequence: CDR1 MNHEY, CDR2 SMNVEV (reference sequence). Trimming removed 2 bases from V and 0 bases from J, with 20 bases in between. TCR beta CDR3 regions were amplified from RNA. The study used the HTBI primer set for a first-round RT-PCR of the TCR CDR3. Each CDR3 protein gets one entry after TCRdb re-called the multiplex PCR reads with MiXCR. The sample consists of hundreds of thousands of distinct CDR3 sequences, 13% to 15% of them appearing once. Many counts were recorded for this clonotype.

The chain joins TRBV27 to TRBJ2-7; D ambiguous. The receptor was derived from a woman between 50 and 59 years old with Graves' ophthalmopathy. Sequenced material: blood. The CDR3 region has the DNA TGTGCCAGCAGTTTACGGGTTAGAGGACCGCAGATCTCCTACGAGCAGTACTTC. It yields the protein CASSLRVRGPQISYEQYF.